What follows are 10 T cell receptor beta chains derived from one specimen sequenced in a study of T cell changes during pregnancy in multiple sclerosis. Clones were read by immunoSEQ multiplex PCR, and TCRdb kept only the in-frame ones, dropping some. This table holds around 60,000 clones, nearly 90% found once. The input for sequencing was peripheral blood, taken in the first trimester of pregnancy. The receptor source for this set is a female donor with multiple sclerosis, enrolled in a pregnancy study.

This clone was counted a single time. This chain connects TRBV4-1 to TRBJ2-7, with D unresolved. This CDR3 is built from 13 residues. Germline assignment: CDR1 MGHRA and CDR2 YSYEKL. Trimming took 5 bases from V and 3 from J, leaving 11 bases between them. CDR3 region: CASSYDSRYEQYF. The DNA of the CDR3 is TGCGCCAGCAGCTACGACTCCCGCTACGAGCAGTACTTC.

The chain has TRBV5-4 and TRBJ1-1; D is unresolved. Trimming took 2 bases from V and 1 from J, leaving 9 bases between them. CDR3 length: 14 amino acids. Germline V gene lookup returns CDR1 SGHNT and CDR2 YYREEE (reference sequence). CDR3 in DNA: TGTGCCAGCAGCTTCATCGCACAGAACACTGAAGCTTTCTTT. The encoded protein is CASSFIAQNTEAFF.

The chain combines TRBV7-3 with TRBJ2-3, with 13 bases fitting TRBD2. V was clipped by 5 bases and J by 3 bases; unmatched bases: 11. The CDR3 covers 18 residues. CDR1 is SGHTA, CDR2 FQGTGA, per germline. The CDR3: CASSLPGTSGIGTDTQYF. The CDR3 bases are TGTGCCAGCAGCCTTCCCGGGACTAGCGGGATTGGTACAGATACGCAGTATTTT. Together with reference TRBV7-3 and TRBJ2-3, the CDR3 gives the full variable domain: GAGVSQTPSNKVTEKGKYVELRCDPISGHTALYWYRQSLGQGPEFLIYFQGTGAADDSGLPNDRFFAVRPEGSVSTLKIQRTERGDSAVYLCASSLPGTSGIGTDTQYFGPGTRLTVL.

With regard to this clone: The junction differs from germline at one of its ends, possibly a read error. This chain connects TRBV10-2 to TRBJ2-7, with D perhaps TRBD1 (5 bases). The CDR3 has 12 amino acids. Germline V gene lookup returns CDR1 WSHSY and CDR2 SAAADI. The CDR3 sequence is CASSELQGPTNF. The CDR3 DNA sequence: TGCGCCAGCAGTGAGTTGCAGGGCCCGACGAACTTC.

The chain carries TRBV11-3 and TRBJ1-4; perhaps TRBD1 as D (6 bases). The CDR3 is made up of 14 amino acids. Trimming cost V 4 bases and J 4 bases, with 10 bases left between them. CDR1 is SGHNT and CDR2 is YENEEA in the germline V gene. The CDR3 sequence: CASSSTGFNEKLFF. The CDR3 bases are TGTGCCAGCAGCTCGACAGGTTTTAATGAAAAACTGTTTTTT.

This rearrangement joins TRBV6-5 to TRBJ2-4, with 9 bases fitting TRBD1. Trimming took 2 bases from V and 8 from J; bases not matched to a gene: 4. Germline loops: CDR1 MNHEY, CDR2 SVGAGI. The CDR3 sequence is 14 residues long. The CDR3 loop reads CASSYAGQGYIQYF. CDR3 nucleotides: TGTGCCAGCAGTTACGCTGGACAGGGGTACATTCAGTACTTC.

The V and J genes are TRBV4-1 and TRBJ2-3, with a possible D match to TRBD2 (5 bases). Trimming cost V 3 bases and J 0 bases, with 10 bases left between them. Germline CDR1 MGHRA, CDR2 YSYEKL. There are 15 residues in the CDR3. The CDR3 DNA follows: TGCGCCAGCAGCCAGGGAGATGCTAGCACAGATACGCAGTATTTT. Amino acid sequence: CASSQGDASTDTQYF.

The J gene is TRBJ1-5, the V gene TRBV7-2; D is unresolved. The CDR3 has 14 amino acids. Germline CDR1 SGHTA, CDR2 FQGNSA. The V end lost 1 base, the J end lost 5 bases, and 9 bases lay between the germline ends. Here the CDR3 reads CASSLVVSDQPQHF. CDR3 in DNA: TGTGCCAGCAGCTTAGTAGTTTCCGATCAGCCCCAGCATTTT.

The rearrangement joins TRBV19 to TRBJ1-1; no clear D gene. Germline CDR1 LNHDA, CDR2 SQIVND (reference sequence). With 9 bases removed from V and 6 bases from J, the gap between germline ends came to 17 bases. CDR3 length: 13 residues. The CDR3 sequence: CASVPGQWAEAFF. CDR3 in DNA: TGTGCCAGCGTTCCGGGTCAGTGGGCTGAAGCTTTCTTT.

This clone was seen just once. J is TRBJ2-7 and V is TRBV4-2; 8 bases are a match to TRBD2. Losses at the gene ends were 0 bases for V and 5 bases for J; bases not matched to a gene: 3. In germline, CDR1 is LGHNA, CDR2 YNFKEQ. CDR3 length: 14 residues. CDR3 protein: CASSQEGLVNEQYF. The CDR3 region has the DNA TGTGCCAGCAGCCAAGAGGGACTAGTCAACGAGCAGTACTTC.